The 11 T cell receptor beta chains below all came from one sample that was sequenced in a study of precursors of human CD4 cytotoxic T cells. Four sorted CD4+ memory subsets, central memory, effector memory, IL-7R-high TEMRA and IL-7R-negative TEMRA, were UMI-sequenced. One entry per CDR3 protein results from TCRdb running MiXCR on the reads. Seen here are about 580 distinct CDR3 sequences, roughly a fifth observed once, and the top ten hold around an eighth. The material sequenced was memory CD4+ T cells from blood (PBMCs). These TCRs come from a human donor in good health.

This clonotype is deemed large. The chain joins TRBV4-2 to TRBJ1-1; D gene unclear. V lost 3 bases, J lost 1 base, and 6 bases lay in between. Germline V gene lookup returns CDR1 LGHNA and CDR2 YNFKEQ. This CDR3 is 13 amino acids long. The CDR3 region is CASSHPENTEAFF. CDR3 coding DNA: TGTGCCAGCAGCCATCCGGAGAACACTGAAGCTTTCTTT.

As to this clonotype: A read error may be the cause here, since a much bigger clone is one base away. The J gene is TRBJ1-1, the V gene TRBV29-1; 10 bases line up with TRBD1. V was pared by 5 bases and J by 0 bases, with 24 bases of the junction left unmatched. The CDR3 is 21 residues long. In germline, CDR1 is SQVTM, CDR2 ANQGSEA. The CDR3 DNA reads TGCAGCGTTTCTGCGATCGGGACAGGGGTAGAATTGCTGCTGATGAACACTGAAGCTTTCTTT. Translated: CSVSAIGTGVELLLMNTEAFF.

The chain carries TRBV24-1 and TRBJ1-2; TRBD1 aligns across 10 bases. J was trimmed by 6 bases and V by 4 bases; bases with no gene match: 4. The CDR3 spans 14 residues. Germline CDR1 reads KGHDR; CDR2 reads SFDVKD. The CDR3 loop reads CATSETGTGDGYTF. The CDR3 nucleotides are TGTGCCACCAGTGAGACCGGGACAGGGGATGGCTACACCTTC.

A word on this clonotype: A much bigger clone sits one base away, suggesting this may be a read error. This sequence joins TRBV5-1 and TRBJ2-1; D might be TRBD1 (5 bases). V lost 4 bases to trimming and J lost 0 bases, with 17 bases between them. The CDR3 has 17 amino acids. Germline assignment: CDR1 SGHRS and CDR2 YFSETQ. The CDR3 region is CASSPKPQGGSYNEQFF. CDR3 coding DNA: TGCGCCAGCAGCCCCAAGCCCCAGGGTGGCTCCTACAATGAGCAGTTCTTC. The variable domain in full, completed from reference TRBV5-1 and TRBJ2-1, reads KAGVTQTPRYLIKTRGQQVTLSCSPISGHRSVSWYQQTPGQGLQFLFEYFSETQRNKGNFPGRFSGRQFSNSRSEMNVSTLELGDSALYLCASSPKPQGGSYNEQFFGPGTRLTVL.

The chain joins TRBV20-1 to TRBJ2-5; 9 bases map to TRBD1. Trimming cost V 6 bases and J 5 bases; bases outside gene matches: 7. The CDR3 spans 13 residues. CDR1 and CDR2 from the germline V gene are DFQATT and SNEGSKA (reference sequence). The CDR3 here is CSAPTGGAETQYF. The CDR3 nucleotides are TGCAGTGCACCCACAGGGGGCGCGGAGACCCAGTACTTC.

By share of the sample, this clonotype is large. The chain recombines TRBV7-2 with TRBJ2-7; D is ambiguous. Germline V gene sequence: CDR1 SGHTA, CDR2 FQGNSA. This CDR3 spans 14 amino acids. Trimming left V 3 bases short and J 0 bases short, with 9 bases between. The DNA for the CDR3 is TGTGCCAGCAGCTTGCTCCCAAGCTCCTACGAGCAGTACTTC. Translating gives CASSLLPSSYEQYF.

By sample fraction, this clonotype is large. V is TRBV25-1 and J is TRBJ1-2; 9 positions match TRBD1. The CDR3 contains 17 residues. Germline assignment: CDR1 MGHDK and CDR2 SYGVNS. The V gene end was trimmed by 4 bases and the J gene end by 6 bases; junction bases not matched to a gene: 15. CDR3 sequence reads: CASSGHAGTGWGNGYTF. The CDR3 coding sequence is TGTGCCAGCAGTGGTCACGCTGGGACAGGGTGGGGTAATGGCTACACCTTC.

Within the sample, this clonotype is large. The chain employs TRBV12-3 or TRBV12-4 and TRBJ1-6; no reliable D call. CDR3 length: 17 amino acids. V lost 1 base, J lost 6 bases, and 16 bases lay in between. In nucleotides, the CDR3 is TGTGCCAGCAGTTTAGATTCCCTTGGGGTCAGTAATTCACCCCTCCACTTT. This gives the protein CASSLDSLGVSNSPLHF.

This clonotype was found a few times. V usage is TRBV5-1 and J usage is TRBJ1-1; tentatively, D is TRBD1 (5 bases). V was trimmed by 1 base and J by 14 bases, leaving 18 bases between them. CDR3 length equals 13 residues. The germline V gene encodes CDR1 SGHRS and CDR2 YFSETQ. The CDR3 DNA reads TGCGCCAGCAGCTTGTCTAGCGGTTGGGACGCATTCTTT. This codes for CASSLSSGWDAFF.

The V call is TRBV30, the J call TRBJ2-1; 7 nucleotides match TRBD2. The V gene's germline CDR1 is GTSNPN and CDR2 SVGIG (reference sequence). This CDR3 is built from 14 residues. Trimming cost V 1 base and J 4 bases; bases outside gene matches: 4. CDR3 nucleotide sequence: TGTGCCTGGAGTGACGGGGGGTCATACAATGAGCAGTTCTTC. Translating gives CAWSDGGSYNEQFF.

This clonotype is deemed large (0.1 to 1%). CDR3 bases: TGTGCCAGCAGCTTTGGGGTTGGGGCAGATACGCAGTATTTT. Its translation: CASSFGVGADTQYF. The chain uses TRBV11-2 and TRBJ2-3; D is unresolved. Trimming took off 3 bases at V and 4 bases at J, with 11 bases between the two ends. The CDR3 is 14 amino acids. From germline, CDR1 is SGHAT and CDR2 FQNNGV.